Listed here are 21 T cell receptor beta chains from one sample, sequenced in a study of blood T cell repertoires in COVID-19. Generated by immunoSEQ multiplex PCR, the TCRdb table keeps only in-frame clones and is missing some. This table has approximately 140,000 clones, around 80% appearing once. The sequencing sample was made of peripheral blood. The origin of the receptors is an older man with acute or convalescent COVID-19.

The rearrangement uses TRBV7-2 and TRBJ2-5, with D hard to call. V was trimmed by 0 bases and J by 0 bases, leaving 8 bases between them. This CDR3 comprises 15 residues. CDR1 is SGHTA, CDR2 FQGNSA, per germline. CDR3 coding DNA: TGTGCCAGCAGCTTAGCTCTAGAGTACCAAGAGACCCAGTACTTC. It specifies CASSLALEYQETQYF.

V is TRBV5-1 and J is TRBJ1-1; a weak D match, TRBD1 (6 bases). Germline loops: CDR1 SGHRS, CDR2 YFSETQ. This CDR3 has 16 residues. V lost 3 bases and J lost 0, with 15 bases in between. CDR3 DNA: TGCGCCAGCAGCTCTAGACAGGCGACTATGAACACTGAAGCTTTCTTT. Translated, it gives CASSSRQATMNTEAFF.

This chain joins TRBV4-1 and TRBJ2-5; a weak D match, TRBD1 (7 bases). V gave up 0 bases and J gave up 6 bases, with 14 bases separating them. The CDR3 consists of 15 residues. Germline CDR1 MGHRA, CDR2 YSYEKL. CDR3 protein: CASSQEGQGGKTQYF. The CDR3 nucleotides are TGCGCCAGCAGCCAAGAAGGCCAGGGGGGCAAGACCCAGTACTTC.

The chain uses TRBV11-3 and TRBJ1-1; no reliable D call. Trimming shortened V by 4 bases and J by 0 bases, and 6 bases separated the two germline ends. Germline CDR1 is SGHNT and CDR2 is YENEEA. This CDR3 comprises 13 residues. In DNA, the CDR3 is TGTGCCAGCAGCTCACGGTTGAACACTGAAGCTTTCTTT. Protein product: CASSSRLNTEAFF.

The chain links TRBV6-2 or TRBV6-3 to TRBJ2-4; D might be TRBD1 (6 bases). V lost 4 bases to trimming and J lost 1 base, with 11 bases between them. Germline CDR1 reads MNHEY; CDR2 reads SVGEGT. CDR3 length: 15 amino acids. The CDR3 nucleotides read TGTGCCAGCAGTTTACAGGGAGCGGCCAAAAACATTCAGTACTTC. Translation gives CASSLQGAAKNIQYF.

The chain links TRBV19 to TRBJ1-1, with D possibly being TRBD1 (6 bases). This CDR3 region has 16 residues. With 5 bases removed from V and 2 bases from J, the gap between germline ends came to 18 bases. Germline loops: CDR1 LNHDA, CDR2 SQIVND (reference sequence). CDR3 in DNA: TGTGCCAGTAGTCCAACACCGGGACAACATAACACTGAAGCTTTCTTT. This translates into CASSPTPGQHNTEAFF.

Only a few counts were recorded for this clone. V and J are TRBV28 and TRBJ2-5; 7 bases fit TRBD1. The CDR3 has 15 amino acids. The trim removed 3 bases at V and 2 bases at J, leaving 6 bases unmatched. The germline V gene encodes CDR1 MDHEN and CDR2 SYDVKM. CDR3 bases: TGTGCCAGCAGTTTGCTTGGACAGGTTCAAGAGACCCAGTACTTC. As protein: CASSLLGQVQETQYF.

This clone was observed many times. The J gene is TRBJ2-7, the V gene TRBV28; possible D gene TRBD2, 5 bases. Deletions cut 7 bases from V and 5 bases from J, with 21 bases between. CDR1 is MDHEN and CDR2 is SYDVKM in the germline V gene. There are 15 residues in the CDR3. In nucleotides, the CDR3 is TGTGCCAGCATCGAAAGGCGGTGGGGAGCCGACGAGCAGTACTTC. Amino acids: CASIERRWGADEQYF. Full variable domain (missing parts from reference TRBV28 and TRBJ2-7): DVKVTQSSRYLVKRTGEKVFLECVQDMDHENMFWYRQDPGLGLRLIYFSYDVKMKEKGDIPEGYSVSREKKERFSLILESASTNQTSMYLCASIERRWGADEQYFGPGTRLTVT.

The genes are TRBV5-1 and TRBJ1-2, with D unclear. CDR3 length: 14 amino acids. CDR1 SGHRS and CDR2 YFSETQ come from the germline V gene. V was shortened by 1 base and J by 8 bases, with 15 bases between the two germline ends. The CDR3 is CASSLSPGSRGYTF. The CDR3 DNA reads as TGCGCCAGCAGCTTGAGCCCAGGAAGTCGAGGCTACACCTTC.

The V and J genes are TRBV5-4 and TRBJ2-5, with TRBD1 matching over 9 bases. Germline CDR1 is SGHNT and CDR2 is YYREEE (reference sequence). With 2 bases clipped from V and 5 bases from J, the junction kept 7 bases outside the gene matches. This CDR3 has 15 residues. The CDR3 DNA follows: TGTGCCAGCAGCTTTCGGACAGGGGAAGGGGAGACCCAGTACTTC. Encoded protein: CASSFRTGEGETQYF.

The chain links TRBV7-9 to TRBJ2-5; a possible D gene is TRBD1 (6 bases). Looked up from germline, CDR1 is SEHNR and CDR2 is FQNEAQ (reference sequence). V was pared by 1 base and J by 5 bases, with 8 bases between. The CDR3 spans 13 residues. This chain's CDR3 is CASSLGGQETQYF. CDR3 nucleotide sequence: TGTGCCAGCAGCTTAGGCGGACAGGAGACCCAGTACTTC. Full variable domain (outside the CDR3, taken from reference TRBV7-9 and TRBJ2-5): DTGVSQNPRHKITKRGQNVTFRCDPISEHNRLYWYRQTLGQGPEFLTYFQNEAQLEKSRLLSDRFSAERPKGSFSTLEIQRTEQGDSAMYLCASSLGGQETQYFGPGTRLLVL.

The V gene is TRBV6-5, the J gene TRBJ1-2; 7 bases are a match to TRBD1. The CDR3 is made up of 14 amino acids. Germline V gene sequence: CDR1 MNHEY, CDR2 SVGAGI. Trimming removed 5 bases from V and 8 bases from J; junction bases left unmatched: 11. CDR3 bases: TGTGCCAGCAGTAACCAGGGCGGAGGGGGCGGCTACACCTTC. Translating gives CASSNQGGGGGYTF.

This chain connects TRBV3-1 (or the pseudogene TRBV3-2) to TRBJ2-7, with D tentatively TRBD2 (6 bases). V gave up 4 bases and J gave up 2 bases, with 12 bases separating them. This CDR3 is built from 14 residues. Germline V gene sequence: CDR1 LGHDT, CDR2 YNNKEL (reference sequence). CDR3 protein: CASSLHGSAYEQYF. CDR3 in DNA: TGTGCCAGCAGCCTCCACGGGAGCGCCTACGAGCAGTACTTC.

This clone was counted ten times or more. This chain connects TRBV19 to TRBJ1-5; D perhaps matches TRBD1 (5 bases). V lost 4 bases and J lost 0, with 13 bases in between. The germline CDR1 and CDR2 sequences are LNHDA and SQIVND (reference sequence). This CDR3 has 16 amino acids. The CDR3 spells CASSRGQWNSNQPQHF. DNA of the CDR3: TGTGCCAGTAGTAGGGGCCAGTGGAATAGCAATCAGCCCCAGCATTTT.

The V and J genes are TRBV6-5 and TRBJ1-1, with 7 bases lining up with TRBD1. V was clipped by 6 bases and J by 5 bases; unmatched bases: 9. Germline CDR1 reads MNHEY; CDR2 reads SVGAGI. This CDR3 is built from 14 residues. The CDR3 nucleotides are TGTGCCAGCAGCTCTCACAGGGGATCTACTGAAGCTTTCTTT. It translates to CASSSHRGSTEAFF.

In this sample, this clone turned up a few times. The chain links TRBV7-9 to TRBJ1-5; the D is unclear. The germline CDR1 and CDR2 sequences are SEHNR and FQNEAQ (reference sequence). V was cut by 2 bases and J by 7 bases, with 9 bases left in between. CDR3 size: 13 residues. CDR3 sequence: CASSLFTGQPQHF. The DNA for the CDR3 is TGTGCCAGCAGCTTATTTACCGGGCAGCCCCAGCATTTT.

The genes are TRBV11-1 and TRBJ1-1; D is possibly TRBD1 (6 bases). The germline CDR1 and CDR2 sequences are SGHAT and FQDESV (reference sequence). Between the trimmed V and J ends, which lost 0 bases and 6 bases, there was a span of 20 bases. CDR3 size: 17 residues. CDR3 region: CASSLALLGQGNAEAFF. For the CDR3, the DNA is TGTGCCAGCAGCTTAGCGCTTTTAGGGCAGGGGAATGCTGAAGCTTTCTTT.

This clone was recorded a few times. V gene TRBV4-3 combines with J gene TRBJ2-5, with D maybe TRBD1 (5 bases). V lost 0 bases to trimming and J lost 2 bases, with 10 bases between them. Germline V gene sequence: CDR1 LGHNA, CDR2 YSLEER. There are 15 residues in the CDR3. The CDR3 protein is CASSQDLGPQETQYF. The CDR3 nucleotides read TGCGCCAGCAGCCAAGATCTGGGGCCTCAAGAGACCCAGTACTTC.

The chain is built from TRBV28 and TRBJ1-3; a weak D match, TRBD1 (5 bases). The CDR3 spans 18 residues. The germline V gene has CDR1 MDHEN and CDR2 SYDVKM. With 3 bases removed from V and 0 bases from J, the gap between germline ends came to 18 bases. In DNA form, the CDR3 reads TGTGCCAGCAGTTTGGGCTACGGGACTCTTGACTCTGGAAACACCATATATTTT. It specifies CASSLGYGTLDSGNTIYF. The full variable domain, rest sourced from reference TRBV28 and TRBJ1-3, is DVKVTQSSRYLVKRTGEKVFLECVQDMDHENMFWYRQDPGLGLRLIYFSYDVKMKEKGDIPEGYSVSREKKERFSLILESASTNQTSMYLCASSLGYGTLDSGNTIYFGEGSWLTVV.

The V and J genes are TRBV21-1 and TRBJ1-2; the table's D call of TRBD1 was not tested on the DNA. TRBV21-1 is a listed pseudogene. CDR3 length: 15 amino acids. The CDR3 loop reads CASSNNRGMRYGYTF. The DNA of the CDR3 is TGTGCCAGCAGCAACAACAGGGGAATGCGCTATGGCTACACCTTC.

The gene calls are TRBV24-1 and TRBJ2-5; TRBD2 agrees at 15 bases. Germline V gene lookup returns CDR1 KGHDR and CDR2 SFDVKD. V was clipped by 7 bases and J by 5 bases; unmatched bases: 1. The CDR3 length is 14 residues. The CDR3 DNA reads TGTGCCACCAGCGGGACTAGCGGGGGGGAGACCCAGTACTTC. As protein: CATSGTSGGETQYF.